This TCR beta chain stems from a study of T cell responses to AZD1222 COVID-19 vaccine. Overall study results and limits: Compared with day 0, the breadth and depth of the Spike-specific TCR repertoire rose significantly after two doses of AZD1222. Mostly white British, mostly female donors; authors suggested clonal diversity may be underestimated. Across spike, vaccine-associated CD4 TCRs were found, dominant at 160-218 and 743-854.

TCRdb's copy holds only in-frame clones and misses some; the assay was immunoSEQ multiplex PCR. The profile shows about 95,000 clones, 85% to 90% of them singletons. Comments on this clone: Its antigen is currently unknown.

The material sequenced was peripheral blood, taken on day 0 of AZD1222 vaccination. The sequence came from an adult in good health.

CDR3 protein: CASGRAGGYTF. Written as DNA, the CDR3 is TGCGCCAGCGGGAGAGCTGGAGGCTACACCTTC. The V and J genes are TRBV10-2 and TRBJ1-2, with D hard to call. V was clipped by 8 bases and J by 8 bases, with 12 bases between them. The CDR3 runs to 11 residues. CDR1 and CDR2 from the germline V gene are WSHSY and SAAADI.